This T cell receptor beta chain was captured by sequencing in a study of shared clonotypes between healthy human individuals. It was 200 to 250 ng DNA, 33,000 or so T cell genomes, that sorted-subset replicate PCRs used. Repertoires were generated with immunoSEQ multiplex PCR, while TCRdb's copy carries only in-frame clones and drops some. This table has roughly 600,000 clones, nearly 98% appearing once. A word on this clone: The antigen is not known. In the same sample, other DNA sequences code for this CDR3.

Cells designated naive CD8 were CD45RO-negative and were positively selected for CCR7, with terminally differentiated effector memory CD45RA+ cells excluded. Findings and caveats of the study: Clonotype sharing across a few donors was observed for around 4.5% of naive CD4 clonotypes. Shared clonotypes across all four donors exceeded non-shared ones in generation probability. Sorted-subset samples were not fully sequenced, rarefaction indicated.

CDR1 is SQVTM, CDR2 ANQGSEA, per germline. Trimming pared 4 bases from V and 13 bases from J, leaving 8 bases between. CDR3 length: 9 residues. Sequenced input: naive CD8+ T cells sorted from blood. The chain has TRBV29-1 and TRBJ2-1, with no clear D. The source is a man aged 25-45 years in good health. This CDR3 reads CSVGGEQFF. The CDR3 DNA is TGCAGCGTTGGGGGTGAACAGTTCTTC.